The 32 T cell receptor beta chains below all came from one sample that was sequenced in a study of blood T cell repertoires in COVID-19. Using immunoSEQ multiplex PCR, the repertoire was profiled, and TCRdb retains in-frame clones only, with some absent. The sample yields about 5,100 clones, about 88% seen once. The sequenced material came from peripheral blood. These receptors were collected from a woman older than 75 with acute or convalescent COVID-19.

This clone was counted once. The chain recombines TRBV15 with TRBJ1-3, with 7 nucleotides matching TRBD1. Trimming took 2 bases from V and 2 from J; bases not matched to a gene: 3. CDR3 length equals 15 residues. The germline V gene encodes CDR1 LNHNV and CDR2 YYDKDF (reference sequence). CDR3 DNA sequence: TGTGCCACCAGCAGACAAGACAGGGCTGGAAACACCATATATTTT. This translates into CATSRQDRAGNTIYF.

The chain recombines TRBV18 with TRBJ1-1, with D maybe TRBD1 (6 bases). With 4 bases removed from V and 1 base from J, the gap between germline ends came to 10 bases. The CDR3 runs 14 residues. Per the germline V gene, CDR1 is KGHSH and CDR2 is LQKENI. The CDR3 bases are TGTGCCAGCTCACGGGGGGGCGCGAACACTGAAGCTTTCTTT. The encoded protein is CASSRGGANTEAFF.

This chain uses TRBV28 with TRBJ1-1, with D possibly matching TRBD1 (6 bases). V was trimmed by 6 bases and J by 1 base, leaving 18 bases between them. CDR1 MDHEN and CDR2 SYDVKM come from the germline V gene. CDR3 length: 16 amino acids. CDR3 DNA sequence: TGTGCCAGCAGCTCAAACTATGGACAGAGGAACACTGAAGCTTTCTTT. Translated, it gives CASSSNYGQRNTEAFF.

The CDR3 loop is CASSPPGQGYYGYTF. The CDR3 nucleotides read TGTGCCAGCAGTCCGCCGGGACAGGGATACTATGGCTACACCTTC. V gene TRBV6-5 combines with J gene TRBJ1-2, with TRBD1 identical over 9 bases. The trim removed 5 bases at V and 3 bases at J, leaving 7 bases unmatched. Germline CDR1 and CDR2: MNHEY and SVGAGI. The CDR3 covers 15 residues.

The J gene is TRBJ1-2, the V gene TRBV19; D is undetermined. CDR1 and CDR2 (germline): LNHDA, SQIVND (reference sequence). The ends were cut back, 1 base at V and 4 bases at J, with 10 bases in the middle. The CDR3 has 14 residues. CDR3 in amino acids: CASSIVRESYGYTF. CDR3 DNA: TGTGCCAGTAGTATAGTTCGGGAGTCCTATGGCTACACCTTC. The full variable domain, completed using reference TRBV19 and TRBJ1-2, is DGGITQSPKYLFRKEGQNVTLSCEQNLNHDAMYWYRQDPGQGLRLIYYSQIVNDFQKGDIAEGYSVSREKKESFPLTVTSAQKNPTAFYLCASSIVRESYGYTFGSGTRLTVV.

The rearrangement joins TRBV2 to TRBJ2-2, with D tentatively TRBD1 (6 bases). The germline V gene has CDR1 SNHLY and CDR2 FYNNEI. Trimming removed 7 bases at V and 5 bases at J, with 11 bases between. The CDR3 is made up of 13 amino acids. CDR3 residues: CASTRQGTGELFF. DNA for the CDR3: TGTGCCAGCACGCGGCAGGGGACCGGGGAGCTGTTTTTT.

The chain joins TRBV5-6 to TRBJ2-3, with 10 bases lining up with TRBD2. V trimming: 2 bases; J trimming: 0 bases; junction bases outside the gene matches: 3. Germline CDR1 and CDR2: SGHDT and YYEEEE. This CDR3 is 16 amino acids long. This chain's CDR3 is CASSFTSGASTDTQYF. CDR3 in DNA: TGTGCCAGCAGCTTCACTAGCGGGGCGAGCACAGATACGCAGTATTTT.

The rearrangement uses TRBV7-2 and TRBJ2-3, with TRBD1 matching over 7 bases. CDR3 size: 14 residues. V was clipped by 5 bases and J by 11 bases; unmatched bases: 13. Germline CDR1 is SGHTA and CDR2 is FQGNSA. CDR3 amino acids: CASSPSITGTVQYF. CDR3 nucleotide sequence: TGTGCCAGCAGCCCCTCCATCACCGGGACAGTGCAGTATTTT.

The chain couples TRBV6-6 to TRBJ1-3, with D unresolved. The CDR3 loop spans 14 amino acids. V was trimmed by 2 bases and J by 4 bases, leaving 9 bases between them. Germline V gene data show CDR1 as MNHNY and CDR2 as SVGAGI (reference sequence). The CDR3 sequence: CASSYGNGGNTIYF. CDR3 in DNA: TGTGCCAGCAGTTACGGAAACGGGGGAAACACCATATATTTT.

The V and J genes are TRBV30 and TRBJ1-6; unclear D gene. CDR1 GTSNPN and CDR2 SVGIG come from the germline V gene (reference sequence). The CDR3 length is 17 residues. V dropped 2 bases and J dropped 0 bases, with 14 bases sitting between them. The CDR3 region has the DNA TGTGCCTGGAGTAGGGATCAAGGGAGCTCCTATAATTCACCCCTCCACTTT. Translation: CAWSRDQGSSYNSPLHF.

The chain employs TRBV3-1 (or the pseudogene TRBV3-2) and TRBJ1-4, with D hard to call. Trimming took off 3 bases at V and 0 bases at J, with 11 bases between the two ends. From germline, CDR1 is LGHDT and CDR2 YNNKEL (reference sequence). CDR3 length: 16 amino acids. CDR3 coding DNA: TGTGCCAGCAGCCATTGGTCGGGTTCAACTAATGAAAAACTGTTTTTT. The encoded protein is CASSHWSGSTNEKLFF.

CDR3 DNA: TGTGCCAGCATCCGAGACAGGTCCGCAGAGACCCAGTACTTC. Translation gives CASIRDRSAETQYF. The chain employs TRBV6-5 and TRBJ2-5; possibly TRBD1 for D (6 bases). V lost 7 bases to trimming and J lost 4 bases, with 16 bases between them. The CDR3 runs to 14 residues. Germline CDR1 and CDR2: MNHEY and SVGAGI.

The chain employs TRBV6-5 and TRBJ1-6; 10 nucleotides align to TRBD1. The CDR3 length is 14 residues. V was pared by 4 bases and J by 6 bases, with 0 bases of the junction left unmatched. Germline V gene sequence: CDR1 MNHEY, CDR2 SVGAGI. The CDR3 coding sequence is TGTGCCAGCAGTTGGGACAGGGGTAATTCACCCCTCCACTTT. As protein: CASSWDRGNSPLHF.

V usage is TRBV11-2 and J usage is TRBJ1-4; TRBD1 matches at 8 bases. CDR1 is SGHAT and CDR2 is FQNNGV in the germline V gene. V lost 1 base, J lost 5 bases, and 6 bases stayed unmatched. This CDR3 contains 16 residues. This CDR3 is CASSLAGTGLNEKLFF. CDR3 DNA sequence: TGTGCCAGCAGCTTAGCTGGGACAGGTCTAAATGAAAAACTGTTTTTT.

The chain is built from TRBV28 and TRBJ2-6; the D is unclear. V was trimmed by 7 bases and J by 2 bases, leaving 15 bases between them. Germline lookup yields CDR1 MDHEN and CDR2 SYDVKM. The CDR3 runs to 16 residues. The CDR3 protein is CASTYIEAAGANVLTF. The CDR3 DNA reads as TGTGCCAGCACTTACATAGAGGCTGCTGGGGCCAACGTCCTGACTTTC.

This chain joins TRBV4-1 and TRBJ1-5; TRBD1 matches 9 bases. CDR1 MGHRA and CDR2 YSYEKL come from the germline V gene. The CDR3 consists of 16 residues. V was clipped by 2 bases and J by 5 bases; unmatched bases: 7. The CDR3 protein is CASSQKTTGGDQPQHF. CDR3 nucleotide sequence: TGCGCCAGCAGCCAAAAAACGACAGGGGGGGATCAGCCCCAGCATTTT.

V and J are TRBV18 and TRBJ2-3; 7 nucleotides line up with TRBD1. J lost 0 bases, V lost 1 base, and 4 bases had no gene match. CDR1 is KGHSH and CDR2 is LQKENI in the germline V gene. The CDR3 covers 16 residues. The CDR3 sequence: CASSPRTGGSTDTQYF. The DNA for the CDR3 is TGTGCCAGCTCACCACGGACAGGCGGTAGCACAGATACGCAGTATTTT.

This chain connects TRBV13 to TRBJ2-1; a possible D gene is TRBD1 (6 bases). CDR3 length: 16 amino acids. The V end lost 5 bases, the J end lost 5 bases, and 19 bases lay between the germline ends. CDR1 PRHDT and CDR2 FYEKMQ come from the germline V gene (reference sequence). The CDR3 region has the DNA TGTGCCAGCAGCCCCATCGTCTTCGCAGGGGACAATGAGCAGTTCTTC. Translated, it gives CASSPIVFAGDNEQFF. The whole variable domain, filled in from reference TRBV13 and TRBJ2-1, reads AAGVIQSPRHLIKEKRETATLKCYPIPRHDTVYWYQQGPGQDPQFLISFYEKMQSDKGSIPDRFSAQQFSDYHSELNMSSLELGDSALYFCASSPIVFAGDNEQFFGPGTRLTVL.

The J gene is TRBJ2-5, the V gene TRBV7-9; D may be TRBD2 (6 bases). V gave up 4 bases and J gave up 2 bases, with 17 bases separating them. CDR1 is SEHNR and CDR2 is FQNEAQ in the germline V gene (reference sequence). The CDR3 has 16 residues. CDR3 protein: CASSWGSGGVQETQYF. As DNA, the CDR3 is TGTGCCAGCAGCTGGGGTAGCGGTGGGGTTCAAGAGACCCAGTACTTC.

This sequence joins TRBV7-9 and TRBJ1-2; D may be TRBD1 (6 bases). Trimming took off 6 bases at V and 0 bases at J, with 20 bases between the two ends. The CDR3 is 17 amino acids. Germline CDR1 SEHNR, CDR2 FQNEAQ (reference sequence). This chain's CDR3 is CASRSLNRAPANYGYTF. Here the CDR3 DNA reads TGTGCCAGCAGGAGCCTCAACAGGGCCCCAGCTAACTATGGCTACACCTTC.

The J gene is TRBJ1-5, the V gene TRBV28; 8 bases fit TRBD1. The J segment lost 7 bases and the V segment lost 1 base, leaving 12 bases of the junction unmatched. The CDR3 totals 17 residues. Germline V gene sequence: CDR1 MDHEN, CDR2 SYDVKM. DNA of the CDR3: TGTGCCAGCAGTTTATTTACTGGGACAGGTCGCTCGCAGCCCCAGCATTTT. Its protein is CASSLFTGTGRSQPQHF.

The chain is built from TRBV7-2 and TRBJ2-4; the match to TRBD1 covers 7 bases. J lost 13 bases, V lost 2 bases, and 14 bases had no gene match. The germline gives CDR1 SGHTA, CDR2 FQGNSA. This CDR3 contains 15 residues. The CDR3 DNA is TGTGCCAGCAGCTTAAGGTGGGGGCAGGGGGTATGGCAGTACTTC. Protein: CASSLRWGQGVWQYF.

The chain couples TRBV4-1 to TRBJ1-2, with D possibly matching TRBD1 (6 bases). The germline V gene has CDR1 MGHRA and CDR2 YSYEKL. V dropped 0 bases and J dropped 8 bases, with 19 bases sitting between them. The CDR3 is made up of 16 amino acids. In nucleotides, the CDR3 is TGCGCCAGCAGCCAAGATGGTGAGGGGGTAAGGCACGGCTACACCTTC. Translating it yields CASSQDGEGVRHGYTF.

The chain recombines TRBV5-1 with TRBJ1-1, with 8 nucleotides matching TRBD1. Looked up from germline, CDR1 is SGHRS and CDR2 is YFSETQ. The V gene end was trimmed by 4 bases and the J gene end by 8 bases; junction bases not matched to a gene: 10. The CDR3 totals 14 residues. In nucleotides, the CDR3 is TGCGCCAGCAGCCCGCGCAGCCAGGGGGCCGAAGCTTTCTTT. Translation gives CASSPRSQGAEAFF.

This chain connects TRBV19 to TRBJ2-1, with unresolved D. The V end lost 7 bases, the J end lost 3 bases, and 7 bases lay between the germline ends. The CDR3 consists of 12 residues. The germline V gene has CDR1 LNHDA and CDR2 SQIVND (reference sequence). CDR3 region: CASNDIYNEQFF. DNA of the CDR3: TGTGCCAGTAATGACATCTACAATGAGCAGTTCTTC.

V is TRBV18 and J is TRBJ1-2, with TRBD1 matching 10 bases. The CDR3 runs to 15 residues. The junction had 4 bases not matched to a gene; V was cut back by 2 bases and J by 4 bases. The germline V gene has CDR1 KGHSH and CDR2 LQKENI. CDR3 DNA: TGTGCCAGCTCACCAGACAGGGGGCAGGGCTATGGCTACACCTTC. This sequence encodes CASSPDRGQGYGYTF.

The chain couples TRBV12-3 or TRBV12-4 to TRBJ1-1; D possibly corresponds to TRBD1 (5 bases). The germline V and J ends were trimmed by 4 bases and 5 bases, with 11 bases remaining between them. This CDR3 contains 13 residues. For the CDR3, the DNA is TGTGCCAGCAGTTGGGGGGGATTAACTGAAGCTTTCTTT. This translates into CASSWGGLTEAFF.

The V call is TRBV7-3, the J call TRBJ2-1; 7 bases are a match to TRBD2. Trimming removed 1 base from V and 2 bases from J; junction bases left unmatched: 5. In germline, CDR1 is SGHTA, CDR2 FQGTGA. The CDR3 contains 16 residues. The CDR3 DNA reads TGTGCCAGCAGCTTAAACGGGGGGACTACCTACAATGAGCAGTTCTTC. The encoded protein is CASSLNGGTTYNEQFF.

The V gene is TRBV28, the J gene TRBJ2-7, with TRBD1 identical over 7 bases. The germline V gene encodes CDR1 MDHEN and CDR2 SYDVKM. CDR3 length: 15 residues. V gave up 4 bases and J gave up 6 bases; unmatched junction bases: 12. CDR3 DNA sequence: TGTGCCAGCAGTTCCCTCGCGGACAGGTTACGCGAGCAGTACTTC. It translates to CASSSLADRLREQYF.

A few counts support this clone. V and J are TRBV19 and TRBJ1-1; 7 bases map to TRBD1. CDR1 is LNHDA, CDR2 SQIVND, per germline (reference sequence). This CDR3 has 14 amino acids. V shed 4 bases, J shed 7 bases, and the junction held 9 bases outside the gene matches. CDR3 DNA: TGTGCCAGTAGTACCGGGCAGGGGGGAAGTGAAGCTTTCTTT. Its protein product is CASSTGQGGSEAFF.

This rearrangement joins TRBV7-2 to TRBJ1-2; D is unclear. V was clipped by 0 bases and J by 6 bases, with 11 bases between them. CDR1 SGHTA and CDR2 FQGNSA come from the germline V gene. The CDR3 consists of 14 residues. CDR3 DNA sequence: TGTGCCAGCAGCTTAGCTTCAGGATTAAATGGCTACACCTTC. Translation: CASSLASGLNGYTF. Based on the CDR3 plus reference TRBV7-2 and TRBJ1-2, the full variable domain is GAGVSQSPSNKVTEKGKDVELRCDPISGHTALYWYRQSLGQGLEFLIYFQGNSAPDKSGLPSDRFSAERTGGSVSTLTIQRTQQEDSAVYLCASSLASGLNGYTFGSGTRLTVV.

The chain combines TRBV12-3 or TRBV12-4 with TRBJ2-4, with a weak D call TRBD1 (6 bases). The CDR3 is 13 amino acids. Trimming took off 8 bases at V and 8 bases at J, with 16 bases between the two ends. The chain's CDR3 is CASAFRTAHIQYF. CDR3 bases: TGTGCCAGCGCCTTCCGGACAGCCCACATTCAGTACTTC.